This record looks at one T cell receptor beta chain sequence and its context. The table came from immunoSEQ multiplex PCR; TCRdb's copy has only in-frame clones and leaves some out. The sample lists about 400,000 clones, approximately 89% seen once, with about 1.9% in the top ten. The entry originates in a study of Ad26.COV2.S vaccination and SARS-CoV-2 variants. Treatment in this sample: some 20 received Ad26.COV2.S at low or high dose, single or two shots; about 5 received placebo; per-sample allocation not given. On day 63 after the first injection, vaccine and placebo recipients gave samples. Per the germline V gene, CDR1 is LNHDA and CDR2 is SQIVND (reference sequence). With V trimmed by 3 bases and J by 2 bases, 5 bases remained unmatched. The CDR3 is 15 residues long.

The receptor's source is a person aged 18 to 65 who received the Ad26.COV2.S COVID-19 vaccine or a placebo. The source was peripheral blood, collected in a trial of Ad26.COV2.S vaccine versus placebo. The rearrangement links TRBV19 to TRBJ2-3, with TRBD2 identical over 7 bases. CDR3 DNA sequence: TGTGCCAGTAGTATCGAAGCGGGATCCACAGATACGCAGTATTTT. It translates to CASSIEAGSTDTQYF.